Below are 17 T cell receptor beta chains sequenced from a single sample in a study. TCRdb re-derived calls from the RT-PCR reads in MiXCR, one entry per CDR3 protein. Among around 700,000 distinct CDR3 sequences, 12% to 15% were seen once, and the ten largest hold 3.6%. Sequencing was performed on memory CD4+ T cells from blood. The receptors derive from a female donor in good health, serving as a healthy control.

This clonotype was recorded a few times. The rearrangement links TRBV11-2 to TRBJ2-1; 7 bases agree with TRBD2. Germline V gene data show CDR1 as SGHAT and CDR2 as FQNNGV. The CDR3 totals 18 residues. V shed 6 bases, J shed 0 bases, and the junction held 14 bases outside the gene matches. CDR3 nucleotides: TGTGCCAGCAGTCAAGGGGCACGGGGCGGGAGCTCCTACAATGAGCAGTTCTTC. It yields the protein CASSQGARGGSSYNEQFF.

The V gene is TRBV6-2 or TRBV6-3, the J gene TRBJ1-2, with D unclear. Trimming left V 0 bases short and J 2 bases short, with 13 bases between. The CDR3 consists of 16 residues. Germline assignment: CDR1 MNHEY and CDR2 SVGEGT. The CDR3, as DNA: TGTGCCAGCAGTTACTCTGAACCCGGTTACAACTATGGCTACACCTTC. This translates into CASSYSEPGYNYGYTF.

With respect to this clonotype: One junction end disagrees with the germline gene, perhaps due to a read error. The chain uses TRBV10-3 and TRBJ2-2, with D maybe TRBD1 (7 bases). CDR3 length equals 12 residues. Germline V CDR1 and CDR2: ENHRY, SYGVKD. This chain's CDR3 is CAISESQGEVFF. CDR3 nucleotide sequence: TGTGCCATCAGTGAGTCTCAGGGGGAGGTGTTTTTT.

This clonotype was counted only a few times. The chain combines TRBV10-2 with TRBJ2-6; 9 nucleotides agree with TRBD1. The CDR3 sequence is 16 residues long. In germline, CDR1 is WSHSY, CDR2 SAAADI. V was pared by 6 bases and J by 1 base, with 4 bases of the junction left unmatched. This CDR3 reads CASSRDRVSGANVLTF. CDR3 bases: TGCGCCAGCAGCCGGGACAGGGTTTCTGGGGCCAACGTCCTGACTTTC.

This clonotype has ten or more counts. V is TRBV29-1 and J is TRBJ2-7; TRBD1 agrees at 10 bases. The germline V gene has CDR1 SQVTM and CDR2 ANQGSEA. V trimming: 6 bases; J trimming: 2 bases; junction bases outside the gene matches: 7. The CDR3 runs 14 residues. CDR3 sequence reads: CSVPADRGAYEQYF. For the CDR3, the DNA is TGCAGCGTCCCAGCGGACAGGGGGGCCTACGAGCAGTACTTC.

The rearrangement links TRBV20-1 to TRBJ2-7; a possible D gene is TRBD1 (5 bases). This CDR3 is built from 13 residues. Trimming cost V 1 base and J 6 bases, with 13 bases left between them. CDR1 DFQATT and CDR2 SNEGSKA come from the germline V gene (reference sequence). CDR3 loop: CSARGQGGFEQYF. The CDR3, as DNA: TGCAGTGCTAGAGGGCAGGGTGGGTTCGAGCAGTACTTC.

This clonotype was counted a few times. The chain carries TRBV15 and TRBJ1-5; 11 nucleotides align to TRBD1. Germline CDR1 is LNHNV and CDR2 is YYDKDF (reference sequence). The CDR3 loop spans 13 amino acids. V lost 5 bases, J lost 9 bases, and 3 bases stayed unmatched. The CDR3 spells CATSGTGGGPQHF. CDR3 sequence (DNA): TGTGCCACCAGCGGGACAGGGGGTGGGCCCCAGCATTTT. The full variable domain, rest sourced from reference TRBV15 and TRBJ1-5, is DAMVIQNPRYQVTQFGKPVTLSCSQTLNHNVMYWYQQKSSQAPKLLFHYYDKDFNNEADTPDNFQSRRPNTSFCFLDIRSPGLGDTAMYLCATSGTGGGPQHFGDGTRLSIL.

The CDR3 protein is CASSFDSGVPSYEQYF. For the CDR3, the DNA is TGTGCCAGCAGTTTCGACTCAGGGGTCCCCTCCTACGAGCAGTACTTC. The chain carries TRBV27 and TRBJ2-7; the D gene is possibly TRBD1 (6 bases). CDR3 size: 16 residues. V lost 3 bases and J 0 bases, leaving 15 bases between the germline ends. The germline V gene encodes CDR1 MNHEY and CDR2 SMNVEV (reference sequence).

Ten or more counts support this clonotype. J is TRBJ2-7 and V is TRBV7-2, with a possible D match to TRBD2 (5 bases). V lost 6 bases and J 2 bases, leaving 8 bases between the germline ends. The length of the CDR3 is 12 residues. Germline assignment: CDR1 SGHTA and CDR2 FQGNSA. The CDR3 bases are TGTGCCAGCAGTCCCGGGACCTACGAGCAGTACTTC. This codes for CASSPGTYEQYF.

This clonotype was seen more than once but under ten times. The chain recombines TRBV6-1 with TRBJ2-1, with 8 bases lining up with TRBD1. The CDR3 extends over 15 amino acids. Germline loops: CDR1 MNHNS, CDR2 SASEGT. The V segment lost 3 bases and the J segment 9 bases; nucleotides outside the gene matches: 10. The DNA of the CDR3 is TGTGCCAGCAGTGATATGGGCAGGGGGCCGAGTGAGCAGTTCTTC. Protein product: CASSDMGRGPSEQFF.

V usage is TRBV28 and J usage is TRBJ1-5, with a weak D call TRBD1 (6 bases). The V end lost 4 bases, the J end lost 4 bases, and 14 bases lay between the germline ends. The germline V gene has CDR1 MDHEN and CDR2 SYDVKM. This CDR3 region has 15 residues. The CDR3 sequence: CASSSPGGPNQPQHF. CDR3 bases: TGTGCCAGCAGTTCCCCCGGGGGCCCAAATCAGCCCCAGCATTTT.

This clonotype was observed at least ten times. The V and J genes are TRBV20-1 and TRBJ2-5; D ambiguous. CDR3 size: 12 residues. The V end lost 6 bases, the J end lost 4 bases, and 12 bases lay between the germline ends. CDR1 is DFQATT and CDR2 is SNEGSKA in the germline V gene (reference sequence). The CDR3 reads CSAPSQAETQYF. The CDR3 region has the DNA TGCAGTGCACCTTCCCAGGCAGAGACCCAGTACTTC.

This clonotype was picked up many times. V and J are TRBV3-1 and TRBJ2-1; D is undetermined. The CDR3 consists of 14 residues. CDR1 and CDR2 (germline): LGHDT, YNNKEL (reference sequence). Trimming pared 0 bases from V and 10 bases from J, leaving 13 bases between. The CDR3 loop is CASSQDEGLGEQFF. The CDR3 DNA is TGTGCCAGCAGCCAAGATGAAGGGTTAGGAGAGCAGTTCTTC.

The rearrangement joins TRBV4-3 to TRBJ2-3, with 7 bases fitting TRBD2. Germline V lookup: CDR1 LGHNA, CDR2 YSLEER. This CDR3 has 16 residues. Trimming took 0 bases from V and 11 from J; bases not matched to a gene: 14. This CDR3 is CASSQDSSGIDNEQYF. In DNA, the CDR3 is TGCGCCAGCAGCCAAGATTCCAGCGGGATTGACAATGAGCAGTATTTT.

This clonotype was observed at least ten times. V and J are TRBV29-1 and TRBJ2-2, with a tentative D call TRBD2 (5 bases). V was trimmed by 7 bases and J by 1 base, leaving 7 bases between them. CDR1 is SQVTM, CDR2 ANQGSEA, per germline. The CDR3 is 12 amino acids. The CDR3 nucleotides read TGCAGCGCTAGCCGGAACACCGGGGAGCTGTTTTTT. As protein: CSASRNTGELFF.

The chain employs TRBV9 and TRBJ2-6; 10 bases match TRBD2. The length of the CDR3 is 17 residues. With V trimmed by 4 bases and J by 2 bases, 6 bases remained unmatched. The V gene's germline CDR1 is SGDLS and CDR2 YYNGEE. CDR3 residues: CASSPQREGAGANVLTF. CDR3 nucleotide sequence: TGTGCCAGCAGCCCTCAGCGGGAGGGCGCTGGGGCCAACGTCCTGACTTTC.

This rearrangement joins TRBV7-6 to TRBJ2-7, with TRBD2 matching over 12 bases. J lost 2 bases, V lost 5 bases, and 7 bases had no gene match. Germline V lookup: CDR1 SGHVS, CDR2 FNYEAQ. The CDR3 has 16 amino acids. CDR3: CASSPRLAGAAYEQYF. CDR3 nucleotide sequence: TGTGCCAGCAGCCCAAGACTAGCGGGAGCCGCCTACGAGCAGTACTTC.